This T cell receptor (beta chain) was observed in a study of spatial heterogeneity in lung cancer. Study-wide background: Mean representation of each unique TCR and UMI combination in the raw reads exceeded 8.5 occurrences.

The sample holds a few counts of this clonotype. CDR1 is SGHVS and CDR2 is FNYEAQ in the germline V gene. The CDR3 covers 19 residues. V dropped 1 base and J dropped 2; count of bases not matched to a gene: 13. TCRdb passed the 5' RACE reads through MiXCR, listing each CDR3 protein once. The repertoire holds 39,000 or so distinct CDR3 sequences, with about 10% as singletons. This sample's time point: blood at routine non-recurrence follow-up after resection. Unsorted whole RNA from tumor, nontumor lung or frozen PBMC underwent sequencing. The genes are TRBV7-6 and TRBJ1-4; 7 nucleotides align to TRBD1. This receptor was taken from a female donor with early-stage non-small cell lung cancer. Here the sequenced sample was PBMCs, taken at follow-up. The CDR3 DNA reads as TGTGCCAGCAGCTTAGGAGCGACACCAAGGGGGCACACTAATGAAAAACTGTTTTTT. Its protein product is CASSLGATPRGHTNEKLFF.